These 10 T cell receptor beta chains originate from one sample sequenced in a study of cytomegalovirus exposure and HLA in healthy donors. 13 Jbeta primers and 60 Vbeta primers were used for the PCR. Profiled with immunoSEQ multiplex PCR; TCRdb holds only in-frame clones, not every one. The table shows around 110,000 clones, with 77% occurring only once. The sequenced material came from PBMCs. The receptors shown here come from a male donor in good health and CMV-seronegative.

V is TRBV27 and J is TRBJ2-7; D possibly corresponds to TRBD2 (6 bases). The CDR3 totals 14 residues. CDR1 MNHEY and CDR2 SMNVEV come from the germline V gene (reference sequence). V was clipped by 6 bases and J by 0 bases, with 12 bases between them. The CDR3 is CASRGRGSSYEQYF. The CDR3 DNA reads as TGTGCCAGCAGGGGCCGGGGGAGCTCCTACGAGCAGTACTTC.

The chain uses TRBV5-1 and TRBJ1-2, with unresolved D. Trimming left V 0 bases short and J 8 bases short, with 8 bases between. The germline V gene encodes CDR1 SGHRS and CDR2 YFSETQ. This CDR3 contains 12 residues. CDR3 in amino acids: CASSLEGGGYTF. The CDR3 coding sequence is TGCGCCAGCAGCTTGGAAGGAGGCGGCTACACCTTC.

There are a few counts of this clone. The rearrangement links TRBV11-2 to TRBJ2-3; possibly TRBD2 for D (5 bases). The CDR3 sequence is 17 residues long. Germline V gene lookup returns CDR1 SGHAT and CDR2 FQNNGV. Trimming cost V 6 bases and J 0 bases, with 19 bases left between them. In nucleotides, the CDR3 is TGTGCCAGCAGTACGAGGAGGTTGCGATCTAGCACAGATACGCAGTATTTT. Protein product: CASSTRRLRSSTDTQYF.

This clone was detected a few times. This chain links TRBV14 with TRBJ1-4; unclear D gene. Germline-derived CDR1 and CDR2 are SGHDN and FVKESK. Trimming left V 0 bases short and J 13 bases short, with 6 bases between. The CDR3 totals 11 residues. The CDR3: CASSQEGVLFF. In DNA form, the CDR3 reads TGTGCCAGCAGCCAAGAGGGAGTACTGTTTTTT.

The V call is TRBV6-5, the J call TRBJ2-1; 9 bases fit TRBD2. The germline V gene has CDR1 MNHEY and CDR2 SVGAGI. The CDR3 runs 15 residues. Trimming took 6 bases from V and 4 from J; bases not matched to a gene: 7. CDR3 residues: CASRRGLASYNEQFF. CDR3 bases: TGTGCCAGCAGACGCGGACTAGCGTCTTACAATGAGCAGTTCTTC.

CDR3 nucleotides: TGTGCCAGCAGTTCTTTAGCGGGAGGTACCTACAATGAGCAGTTCTTC. It codes for CASSSLAGGTYNEQFF. This rearrangement joins TRBV27 to TRBJ2-1; the match to TRBD2 covers 10 bases. Trimming took 4 bases from V and 2 from J; bases not matched to a gene: 5. From germline, CDR1 is MNHEY and CDR2 SMNVEV (reference sequence). The CDR3 totals 16 residues.

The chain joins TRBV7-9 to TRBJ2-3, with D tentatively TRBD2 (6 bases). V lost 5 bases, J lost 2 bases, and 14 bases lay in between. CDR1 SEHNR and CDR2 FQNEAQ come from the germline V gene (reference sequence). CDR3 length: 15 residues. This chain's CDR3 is CASSPSGRDTDTQYF. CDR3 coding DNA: TGTGCCAGCAGCCCTTCGGGGCGGGACACAGATACGCAGTATTTT.

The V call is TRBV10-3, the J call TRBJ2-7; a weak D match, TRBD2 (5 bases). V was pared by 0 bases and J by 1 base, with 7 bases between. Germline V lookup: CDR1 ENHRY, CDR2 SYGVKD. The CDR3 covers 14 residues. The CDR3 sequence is CAISESSESYEQYF. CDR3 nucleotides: TGTGCCATCAGTGAGTCTAGCGAATCCTACGAGCAGTACTTC.

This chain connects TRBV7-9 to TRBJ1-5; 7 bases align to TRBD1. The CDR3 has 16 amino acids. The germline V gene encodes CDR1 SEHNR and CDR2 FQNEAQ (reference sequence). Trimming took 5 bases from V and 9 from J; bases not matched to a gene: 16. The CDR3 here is CASSLGGRNIPGPQHF. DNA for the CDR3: TGTGCCAGCAGCCTAGGGGGCAGGAACATCCCCGGGCCCCAGCATTTT.

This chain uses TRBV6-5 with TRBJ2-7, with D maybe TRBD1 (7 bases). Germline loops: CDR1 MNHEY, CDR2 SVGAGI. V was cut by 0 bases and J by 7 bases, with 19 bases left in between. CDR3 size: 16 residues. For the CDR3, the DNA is TGTGCCAGCAGTTACTCGGAGGGGGCGACGCGTGGGGAGCAGTACTTC. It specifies CASSYSEGATRGEQYF.